Reported below is one TCR beta chain. This specimen belongs to a study of T cell changes during pregnancy in multiple sclerosis. V gave up 4 bases and J gave up 3 bases; unmatched junction bases: 12. From germline, CDR1 is MGHDK and CDR2 SYGVNS. The CDR3 is 17 residues long. Libraries were prepared by immunoSEQ multiplex PCR; TCRdb keeps only in-frame clonotypes and omits some of them. The sample includes about 51,000 clones, 93% of them seen just once. The receptor comes from a female donor with multiple sclerosis, enrolled in a pregnancy study. The chain is built from TRBV25-1 and TRBJ1-2; 9 bases match TRBD1. The source material was peripheral blood, sampled in the second trimester of pregnancy. The DNA of the CDR3 is TGTGCCAGCAGTGGACGGACAGGGGCGAGTAGACACTATGGCTACACCTTC. This encodes CASSGRTGASRHYGYTF.